The sequence of this T cell receptor beta chain was determined in a study of radiation and T cells in renal cell carcinoma. The germline V gene encodes CDR1 MGHDK and CDR2 SYGVNS. V gave up 1 base and J gave up 4 bases, with 14 bases separating them. The CDR3 sequence is 15 residues long. Time point given: blood 2 weeks post-SBRT. Treatment defined: 15 Gy SBRT to primary tumor, nephrectomy 4 weeks later. Profiling relied on immunoSEQ multiplex PCR, and the TCRdb table lists in-frame clones only, not all of them. The sample records more than 150,000 clones, roughly 89% being singletons. This receptor was obtained from a woman aged 45-65 years with renal cell carcinoma. The V gene is TRBV25-1, the J gene TRBJ2-7, with D tentatively TRBD2 (6 bases). Sample: blood, taken from a patient whose treatment included radiotherapy and nephrectomy. The CDR3: CASSEWDLRGYEQYF. CDR3 DNA: TGTGCCAGCAGTGAATGGGACCTCCGGGGGTACGAGCAGTACTTC.